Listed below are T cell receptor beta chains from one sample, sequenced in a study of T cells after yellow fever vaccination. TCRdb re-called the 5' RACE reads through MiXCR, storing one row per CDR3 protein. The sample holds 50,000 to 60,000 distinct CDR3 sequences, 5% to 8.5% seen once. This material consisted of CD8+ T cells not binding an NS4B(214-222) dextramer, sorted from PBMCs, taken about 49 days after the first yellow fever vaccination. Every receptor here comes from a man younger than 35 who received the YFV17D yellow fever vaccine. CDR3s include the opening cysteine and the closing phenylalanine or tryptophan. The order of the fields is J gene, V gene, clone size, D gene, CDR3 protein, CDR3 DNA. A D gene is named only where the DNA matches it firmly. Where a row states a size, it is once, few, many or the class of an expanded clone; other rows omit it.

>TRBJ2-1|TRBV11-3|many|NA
CASSPGASVYNEQFF
TGTGCCAGCAGCCCCGGGGCCTCGGTCTACAATGAGCAGTTCTTC
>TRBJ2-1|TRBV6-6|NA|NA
CASSYVFSEQFF
TGTGCCAGCAGTTACGTTTTTAGTGAGCAGTTCTTC
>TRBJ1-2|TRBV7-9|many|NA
CASRSGRAREVDGYTF
TGTGCCAGCAGGTCCGGGCGAGCCAGGGAGGTGGATGGCTACACCTTC
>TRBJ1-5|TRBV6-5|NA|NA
CASSYGQINQPQHF
TGTGCCAGCAGTTACGGACAAATAAATCAGCCCCAGCATTTT
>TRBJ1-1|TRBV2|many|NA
CASSERGGTEAFF
TGTGCCAGCAGTGAAAGGGGAGGCACTGAAGCTTTCTTT
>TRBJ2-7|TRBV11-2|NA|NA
CTSRLTSPYEQYF
TGTACCAGCAGACTCACTAGCCCCTACGAGCAGTACTTC
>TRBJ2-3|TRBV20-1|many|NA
CSADGLEGGDTQYF
TGCAGTGCCGACGGACTAGAGGGGGGGGATACGCAGTATTTT
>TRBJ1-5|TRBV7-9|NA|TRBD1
CASSTQDRGSQPQHF
TGTGCCAGCAGCACCCAGGACAGGGGAAGTCAGCCCCAGCATTTT
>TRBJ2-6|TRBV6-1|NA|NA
CASSEANRNVLTF
TGTGCCAGCAGTGAAGCGAACAGGAACGTCCTGACTTTC
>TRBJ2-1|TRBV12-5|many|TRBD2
CASGLPTSGGAYEQFF
TGTGCTAGTGGTTTGCCGACTAGCGGGGGGGCTTATGAGCAGTTCTTC
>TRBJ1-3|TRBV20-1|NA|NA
CCARSVPRHSGNTIYF
TGCTGTGCTAGGAGTGTCCCACGCCACTCTGGAAACACCATATATTTT
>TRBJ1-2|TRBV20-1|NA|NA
CSARDLRGYGYTF
TGCAGTGCTAGAGATCTCAGGGGCTATGGCTACACCTTC
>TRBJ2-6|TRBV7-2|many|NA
CASSLLGSGANVLTF
TGTGCCAGCAGCTTATTGGGTTCAGGGGCCAACGTCCTGACTTTC
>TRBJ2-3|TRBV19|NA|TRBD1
CASSIVPGQGITTDTQYF
TGTGCCAGTAGTATCGTCCCGGGACAGGGGATCACCACAGATACGCAGTATTTT
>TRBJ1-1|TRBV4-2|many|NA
CASSRGTGNTEAFF
TGTGCCAGCAGCCGGGGCACAGGGAACACTGAAGCTTTCTTT
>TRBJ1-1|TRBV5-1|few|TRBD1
CASNQDRAPEAFF
TGCGCCAGCAACCAAGACAGGGCCCCTGAAGCTTTCTTT
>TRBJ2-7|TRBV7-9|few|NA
CASSLTTAILGLDF
TGTGCCAGCAGCTTAACTACAGCTATCCTTGGTCTGGACTTC
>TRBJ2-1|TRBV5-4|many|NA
CASTWGRDNYNEQFF
TGTGCCAGCACCTGGGGCAGAGATAATTACAATGAGCAGTTCTTC
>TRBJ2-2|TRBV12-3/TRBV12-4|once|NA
CASSAGVRGGGLFF
TGTGCCAGCAGTGCAGGGGTTAGGGGCGGGGGGCTGTTTTTT
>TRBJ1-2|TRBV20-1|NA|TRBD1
CSAHGTGGPGYGYTF
TGCAGTGCTCATGGGACAGGGGGTCCCGGCTATGGCTACACCTTC
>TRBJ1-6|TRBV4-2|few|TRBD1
CASSQGAGGNPLHF
TGTGCCAGCAGCCAAGGGGCAGGGGGCAATCCCCTCCACTTT
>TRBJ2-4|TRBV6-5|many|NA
CASSYSTDLAKNIQYF
TGTGCCAGCAGTTACTCGACTGATCTAGCCAAAAACATTCAGTACTTC
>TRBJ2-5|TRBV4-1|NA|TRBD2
CASSQASGGLETQYF
TGCGCCAGCAGCCAAGCTAGCGGGGGCTTAGAGACCCAGTACTTC
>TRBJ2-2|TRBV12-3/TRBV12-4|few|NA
CASSMGQPGELFF
TGTGCCAGCAGTATGGGACAACCCGGGGAGCTGTTTTTT
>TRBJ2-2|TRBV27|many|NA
CASSFQQANTGELFF
TGTGCCAGCAGTTTCCAACAAGCGAACACCGGGGAGCTGTTTTTT
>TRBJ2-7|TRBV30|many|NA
CAWSEAYEQYF
TGTGCCTGGAGTGAGGCTTACGAGCAGTACTTC
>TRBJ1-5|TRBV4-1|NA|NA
CASSVQETQPQHF
TGCGCCAGCAGCGTGCAGGAAACACAGCCCCAGCATTTT
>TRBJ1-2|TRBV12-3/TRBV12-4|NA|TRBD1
CASSLGIQGQNYGYTF
TGTGCCAGCAGTTTAGGGATACAGGGACAGAACTATGGCTACACCTTC
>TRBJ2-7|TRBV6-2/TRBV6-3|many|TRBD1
CASSRPPGQGSYEQYF
TGTGCCAGCAGTAGACCTCCGGGACAGGGATCCTACGAGCAGTACTTC
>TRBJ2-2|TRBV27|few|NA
CASSLENTGELFF
TGTGCCAGCAGTCTAGAGAACACCGGGGAGCTGTTTTTT
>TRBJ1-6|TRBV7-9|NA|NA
CASSASDSPLHF
TGTGCCAGCAGCGCGTCAGATTCACCCCTCCACTTT
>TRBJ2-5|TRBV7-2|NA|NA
CASSLGIFQYF
TGTGCCAGCAGCTTGGGTATTTTCCAATACTTC
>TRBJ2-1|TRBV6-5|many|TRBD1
CASSFSTGDRGNEQFF
TGTGCCAGCAGTTTCTCTACAGGGGATCGTGGCAATGAGCAGTTCTTC
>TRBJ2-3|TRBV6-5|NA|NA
CASSYTPRGGGTDTQYF
TGTGCCAGCAGTTACACCCCCAGGGGCGGTGGCACAGATACGCAGTATTTT
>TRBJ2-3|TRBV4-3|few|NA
CASSQDVQGFELTDTQYF
TGCGCCAGCAGCCAAGATGTGCAAGGGTTTGAATTAACAGATACGCAGTATTTT
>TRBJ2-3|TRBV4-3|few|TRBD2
CASSQDRGLAVDTQYF
TGCGCCAGCAGCCAAGATCGAGGACTAGCGGTAGATACGCAGTATTTT
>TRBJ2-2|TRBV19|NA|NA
CASSIGTATGELFF
TGTGCCAGTAGTATAGGGACCGCGACCGGGGAGCTGTTTTTT
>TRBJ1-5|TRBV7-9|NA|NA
CASSPIGDQPQHF
TGTGCCAGCAGCCCTATAGGTGATCAGCCCCAGCATTTT
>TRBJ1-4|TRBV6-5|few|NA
CASSNLLGGGEKLFF
TGTGCCAGCAGTAACCTTTTGGGGGGTGGTGAAAAACTGTTTTTT
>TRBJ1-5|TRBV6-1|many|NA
CASTRAGDSNQPQHF
TGTGCCAGCACACGGGCGGGGGATAGCAATCAGCCCCAGCATTTT
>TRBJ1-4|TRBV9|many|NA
CASSAGGGRTNEKLFF
TGTGCCAGCAGCGCCGGGGGTGGCAGAACTAATGAAAAACTGTTTTTT
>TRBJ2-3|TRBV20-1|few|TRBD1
CSAREQGASTDTQYF
TGCAGTGCTAGGGAACAGGGGGCTAGCACAGATACGCAGTATTTT
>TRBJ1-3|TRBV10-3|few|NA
CAITNPQEFSGNTIYF
TGTGCCATCACAAACCCCCAGGAATTCTCTGGAAACACCATATATTTT
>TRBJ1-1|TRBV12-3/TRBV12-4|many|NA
CASSPPPNTEAFF
TGTGCCAGCAGCCCCCCGCCTAACACTGAAGCTTTCTTT
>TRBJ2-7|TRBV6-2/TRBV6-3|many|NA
CASRHLGDLNYEQYF
TGTGCCAGCAGACACCTAGGGGACCTTAACTACGAGCAGTACTTC
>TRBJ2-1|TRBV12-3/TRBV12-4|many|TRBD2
CASSFLADSYNEQFF
TGTGCCAGCAGTTTTCTAGCGGACTCCTACAATGAGCAGTTCTTC
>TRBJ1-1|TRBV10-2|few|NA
CASSELGLNTEAFF
TGCGCCAGCAGTGAGCTGGGCCTGAACACTGAAGCTTTCTTT
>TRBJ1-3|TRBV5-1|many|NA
CASSLARDGDSGNTIYF
TGCGCCAGCAGCTTGGCTCGGGACGGGGACTCTGGAAACACCATATATTTT
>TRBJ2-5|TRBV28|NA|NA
CASSFRTQYF
TGTGCCAGCAGTTTTAGGACCCAGTACTTC
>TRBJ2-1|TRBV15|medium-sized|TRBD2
CATSRGDTSGANEQFF
TGTGCCACCAGCAGAGGGGACACTAGCGGGGCCAATGAGCAGTTCTTC
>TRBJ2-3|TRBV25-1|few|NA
CASSTFPRGPPGTQYF
TGTGCCAGCAGTACCTTTCCCCGGGGCCCACCGGGAACGCAGTATTTT
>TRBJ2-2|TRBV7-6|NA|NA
CASSVSGGATGELFF
TGTGCCAGCAGCGTTAGCGGCGGGGCCACCGGGGAGCTGTTTTTT
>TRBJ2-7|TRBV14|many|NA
CASSQRHGPAYEQYF
TGTGCCAGCAGCCAACGCCACGGACCGGCCTACGAGCAGTACTTC
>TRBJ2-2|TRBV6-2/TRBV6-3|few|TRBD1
CASSRQGSTGELFF
TGTGCCAGCAGCCGACAGGGGAGCACCGGGGAGCTGTTTTTT
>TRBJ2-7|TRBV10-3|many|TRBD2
CAISDAGTSGYEQYF
TGTGCCATCAGTGACGCCGGGACTAGCGGCTACGAGCAGTACTTC
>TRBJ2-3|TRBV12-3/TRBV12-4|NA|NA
CASSLAAGDTTDTQYF
TGTGCCAGCAGTTTAGCTGCGGGGGACACCACAGATACGCAGTATTTT
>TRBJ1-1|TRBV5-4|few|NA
CASSSNDRKTWAFF
TGTGCCAGCAGCTCTAATGACAGGAAAACTTGGGCTTTCTTT